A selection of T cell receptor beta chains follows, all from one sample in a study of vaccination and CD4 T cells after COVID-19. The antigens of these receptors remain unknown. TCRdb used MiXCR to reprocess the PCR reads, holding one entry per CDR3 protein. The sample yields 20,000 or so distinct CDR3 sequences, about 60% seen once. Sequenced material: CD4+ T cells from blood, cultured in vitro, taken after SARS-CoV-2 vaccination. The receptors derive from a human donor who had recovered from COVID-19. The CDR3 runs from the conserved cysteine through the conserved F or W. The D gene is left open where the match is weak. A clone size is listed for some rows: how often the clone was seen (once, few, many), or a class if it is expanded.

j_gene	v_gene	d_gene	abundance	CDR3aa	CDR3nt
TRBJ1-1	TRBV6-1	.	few	CASSPTGNTEAFF	TGTGCCAGCAGTCCCACAGGTAACACTGAAGCTTTCTTT
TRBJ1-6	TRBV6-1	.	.	CASKLGHGSYNSPLHF	TGTGCCAGCAAGCTCGGTCACGGCTCCTATAATTCACCCCTCCACTTT
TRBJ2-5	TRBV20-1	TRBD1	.	CSASGQGQETQYF	TGCAGTGCTAGCGGACAGGGCCAAGAGACCCAGTACTTC
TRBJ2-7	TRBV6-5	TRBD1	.	CASSYEGQGVLEQYF	TGTGCCAGCAGTTACGAAGGACAGGGGGTCCTCGAGCAGTACTTC
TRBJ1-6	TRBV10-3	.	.	CAISEPRTGNNSPLHF	TGTGCCATCAGTGAGCCCAGAACAGGAAATAATTCACCCCTCCACTTT
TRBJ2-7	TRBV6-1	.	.	CASKADYEQYF	TGTGCCAGCAAGGCTGACTACGAGCAGTACTTC
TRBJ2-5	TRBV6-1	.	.	CASSERGEGPGETQYF	TGTGCCAGCAGTGAGAGGGGGGAGGGCCCGGGGGAGACCCAGTACTTC
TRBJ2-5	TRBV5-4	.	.	CASSGRGGLGETQYF	TGTGCCAGCAGCGGCAGGGGCGGCCTAGGAGAGACCCAGTACTTC
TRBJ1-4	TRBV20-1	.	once	CSARDPTLRGEKLFF	TGCAGTGCTAGAGATCCCACACTTAGAGGCGAAAAACTGTTTTTT
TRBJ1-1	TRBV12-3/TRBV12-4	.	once	CASTSTNNREAFF	TGTGCCAGCACCTCCACAAATAACAGGGAAGCTTTCTTT
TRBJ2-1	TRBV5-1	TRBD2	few	CASSLLAGDTYNEQFF	TGCGCCAGCAGCCTATTAGCGGGGGATACCTACAATGAGCAGTTCTTC
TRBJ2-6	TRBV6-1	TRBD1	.	CASSEAQGAGANVLTF	TGTGCCAGCAGTGAAGCACAGGGGGCTGGGGCCAACGTCCTGACTTTC
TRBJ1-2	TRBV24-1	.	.	CANQWPQNDYGYTF	TGTGCCAACCAGTGGCCGCAAAACGACTATGGCTACACCTTC
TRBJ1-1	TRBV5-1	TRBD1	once	CASSPGDRGSTEAFF	TGCGCCAGCAGCCCAGGGGACAGGGGGTCCACTGAAGCTTTCTTT
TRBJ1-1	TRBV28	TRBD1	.	CASSSGQGEAFF	TGTGCCAGCAGTTCCGGACAGGGGGAAGCTTTCTTT
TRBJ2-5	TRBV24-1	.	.	CATSAEFGETQYF	TGTGCCACCAGTGCTGAGTTTGGAGAGACCCAGTACTTC
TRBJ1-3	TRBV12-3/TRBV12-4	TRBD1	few	CASSSDRGDTIYF	TGTGCCAGCAGTTCCGACAGGGGGGACACCATATATTTT
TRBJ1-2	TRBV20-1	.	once	CSARARRQGYGYTF	TGCAGTGCTAGGGCCCGAAGGCAGGGATATGGCTACACCTTC
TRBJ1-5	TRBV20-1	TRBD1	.	CSAHPRGPRNQPQHF	TGCAGTGCTCACCCCAGGGGGCCACGCAATCAGCCCCAGCATTTT
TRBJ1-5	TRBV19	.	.	CASSLQRDQPQHF	TGTGCCAGTAGTCTCCAGAGGGATCAGCCCCAGCATTTT
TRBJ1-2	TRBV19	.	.	CASREHTGIPYGYTF	TGTGCCAGTAGAGAACACACAGGAATCCCCTATGGCTACACCTTC
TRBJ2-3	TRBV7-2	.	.	CASSLYHSTDTQYF	TGTGCCAGCAGCTTATACCATAGCACAGATACGCAGTATTTT
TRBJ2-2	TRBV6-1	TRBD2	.	CASKGLAGAGVDGELFF	TGTGCCAGCAAAGGACTAGCGGGAGCGGGCGTCGACGGGGAGCTGTTTTTT